Listed here is a single T cell receptor (beta chain). This record belongs to a study of blood T cell repertoires in COVID-19. Across the whole study: COVID-19 samples collected from the United States, Italy and Spain covered acute and convalescent phases.

Germline CDR1 SGHVS, CDR2 FNYEAQ. The ends lost 1 base at V and 0 bases at J; junction bases unmatched: 6. CDR3 length equals 18 residues. The data were produced by immunoSEQ multiplex PCR, yet TCRdb's version contains in-frame clones alone and is incomplete. This table has roughly 180,000 clones, roughly 85% appearing once. The specimen was PBMCs or T cells enriched from blood (not recorded which). The chain employs TRBV7-6 and TRBJ2-6, with 7 bases identical to TRBD1. The TCR sequence derives from a man between 60 and 70 years old who had recovered from COVID-19. Here the CDR3 reads CASSLESGQSSGANVLTF. The DNA of the CDR3 is TGTGCCAGCAGCTTAGAGTCGGGACAGAGCTCTGGGGCCAACGTCCTGACTTTC.